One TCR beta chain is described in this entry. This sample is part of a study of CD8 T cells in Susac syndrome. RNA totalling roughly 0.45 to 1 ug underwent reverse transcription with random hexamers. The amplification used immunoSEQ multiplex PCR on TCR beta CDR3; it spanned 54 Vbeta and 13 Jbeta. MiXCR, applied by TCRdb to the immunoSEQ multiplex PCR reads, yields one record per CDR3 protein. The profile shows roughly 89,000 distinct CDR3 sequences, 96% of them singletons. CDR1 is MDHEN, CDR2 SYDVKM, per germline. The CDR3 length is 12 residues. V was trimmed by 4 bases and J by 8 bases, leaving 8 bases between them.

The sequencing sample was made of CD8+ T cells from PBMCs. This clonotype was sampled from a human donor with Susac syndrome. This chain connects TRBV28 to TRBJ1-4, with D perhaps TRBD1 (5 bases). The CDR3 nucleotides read TGTGCCAGCAGTTCAGGGTGGGAAAAACTGTTTTTT. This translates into CASSSGWEKLFF.